These T cell receptor beta chains were read from a single sample in a study of T cell responses to AZD1222 COVID-19 vaccine. Libraries were prepared by immunoSEQ multiplex PCR; TCRdb keeps only in-frame clonotypes and omits some of them. This sample carries some 120,000 clones, about nine tenths of them seen once, and the ten largest clones take 1.5%. This material consisted of peripheral blood, taken on day 0 of AZD1222 vaccination. These receptors were collected from an adult in good health. The CDR3 runs from the conserved cysteine through the conserved F or W. Fields, in order: V gene, J gene, D gene, CDR3 length, clone size, CDR3 DNA, CDR3 protein. A D gene is named only where the DNA matches it firmly. Size is omitted from some rows. Given values are once, few, many or a class for expanded clones.

v_call: TRBV6-5
j_call: TRBJ1-2
d_call: TRBD1
cdr3_length: 15
clone_size: NA
cdr3_nt: TGTGCCAGCAGTTTACAGGGGAAGGCCTCCTATGGCTACACCTTC
cdr3_aa: CASSLQGKASYGYTF

v_call: TRBV18
j_call: TRBJ2-1
d_call: NA
cdr3_length: 12
clone_size: NA
cdr3_nt: TGTGCCAGCTCACCAACCGGAAATGAGCAGTTCTTC
cdr3_aa: CASSPTGNEQFF

v_call: TRBV11-3
j_call: TRBJ2-5
d_call: TRBD1
cdr3_length: 15
clone_size: NA
cdr3_nt: TGTGCCAGCAGCCTAGGAACAGGGGCCAAAGAGACCCAGTACTTC
cdr3_aa: CASSLGTGAKETQYF

v_call: TRBV9
j_call: TRBJ1-1
d_call: NA
cdr3_length: 17
clone_size: NA
cdr3_nt: TGTGCCAGCAGCGTGGGGCTCGGGGGCAGATTGAACACTGAAGCTTTCTTT
cdr3_aa: CASSVGLGGRLNTEAFF

v_call: TRBV11-3
j_call: TRBJ2-7
d_call: NA
cdr3_length: 14
clone_size: NA
cdr3_nt: TGTGCCAGCAGCTTAGGGACGGAAACCTACGAGCAGTACTTC
cdr3_aa: CASSLGTETYEQYF

v_call: TRBV3-1/TRBV3-2
j_call: TRBJ2-2
d_call: TRBD2
cdr3_length: 13
clone_size: NA
cdr3_nt: TGTGCCAGCAGCCCCGGGGGGACCGGGGAGCTGTTTTTT
cdr3_aa: CASSPGGTGELFF

v_call: TRBV4-1
j_call: TRBJ1-1
d_call: NA
cdr3_length: 14
clone_size: NA
cdr3_nt: TGCGCCAGCAGCCAAGGGGGGCTGATAACTGAAGCTTTCTTT
cdr3_aa: CASSQGGLITEAFF

v_call: TRBV7-2
j_call: TRBJ2-6
d_call: NA
cdr3_length: 16
clone_size: NA
cdr3_nt: TGTGCCAGCAGCTTAGGTGCCGCTTCTGGGGCCAACGTCCTGACTTTC
cdr3_aa: CASSLGAASGANVLTF

v_call: TRBV7-9
j_call: TRBJ2-7
d_call: NA
cdr3_length: 17
clone_size: NA
cdr3_nt: TGTGCCAGCAGCCAGAGGGGGGGTCCGCAGGGGCTGAACGAGCAGTACTTC
cdr3_aa: CASSQRGGPQGLNEQYF

v_call: TRBV28
j_call: TRBJ2-1
d_call: TRBD1
cdr3_length: 16
clone_size: NA
cdr3_nt: TGTGCCAGCAGCTTGACAGGGCCCAGCTCCTACAATGAGCAGTTCTTC
cdr3_aa: CASSLTGPSSYNEQFF

v_call: TRBV9
j_call: TRBJ2-7
d_call: TRBD1
cdr3_length: 14
clone_size: NA
cdr3_nt: TGTGCCAGCAGCGTAGGCGACAGGGGTTACGAGCAGTACTTC
cdr3_aa: CASSVGDRGYEQYF

v_call: TRBV19
j_call: TRBJ2-7
d_call: TRBD1
cdr3_length: 16
clone_size: NA
cdr3_nt: TGTGCCAGTAGTACCGGGACAGGTTTGGGGACCTACGAGCAGTACTTC
cdr3_aa: CASSTGTGLGTYEQYF

v_call: TRBV6-4
j_call: TRBJ2-1
d_call: TRBD1
cdr3_length: 13
clone_size: NA
cdr3_nt: TGTGCCAGCAGTGTCGGGCAGGGGGAAGCGCAGTTCTTC
cdr3_aa: CASSVGQGEAQFF

v_call: TRBV10-3
j_call: TRBJ2-7
d_call: TRBD1
cdr3_length: 16
clone_size: NA
cdr3_nt: TGTGCCATCGCCCCCGGACAGGGGACCTCCCTTGGGGAGCAGTACTTC
cdr3_aa: CAIAPGQGTSLGEQYF

v_call: TRBV27
j_call: TRBJ1-3
d_call: NA
cdr3_length: 14
clone_size: NA
cdr3_nt: TGTGCCAGCAGTTTAAGGGGAAACGGAAACACCATATATTTT
cdr3_aa: CASSLRGNGNTIYF

v_call: TRBV25-1
j_call: TRBJ1-3
d_call: NA
cdr3_length: 15
clone_size: NA
cdr3_nt: TGTGCCAGCAGCCACAGGGTGATAACTGGAAACACCATATATTTT
cdr3_aa: CASSHRVITGNTIYF

v_call: TRBV6-1
j_call: TRBJ2-7
d_call: NA
cdr3_length: 15
clone_size: once
cdr3_nt: TGTGCCAGCAGTGAGGGTCCGGGATTCCGGGACGAGCAGTACTTC
cdr3_aa: CASSEGPGFRDEQYF

v_call: TRBV5-1
j_call: TRBJ1-2
d_call: TRBD1
cdr3_length: 13
clone_size: NA
cdr3_nt: TGCGCCAGCAGTTCTACTGACAGGGCTGGCTACACCTTC
cdr3_aa: CASSSTDRAGYTF

v_call: TRBV19
j_call: TRBJ2-1
d_call: NA
cdr3_length: 11
clone_size: NA
cdr3_nt: TGTGCCACCCGGGAAGGACGTGAGCAGTTCTTC
cdr3_aa: CATREGREQFF

v_call: TRBV19
j_call: TRBJ2-7
d_call: NA
cdr3_length: 14
clone_size: NA
cdr3_nt: TGTGCCAGTAACCCCGACAAAAGCTCCTACGAGCAGTACTTC
cdr3_aa: CASNPDKSSYEQYF

v_call: TRBV5-1
j_call: TRBJ1-6
d_call: NA
cdr3_length: 15
clone_size: NA
cdr3_nt: TGCGCCAGCAGCCCAACATCAGGCAGGGGCTCACCCCTCCACTTT
cdr3_aa: CASSPTSGRGSPLHF

v_call: TRBV25-1
j_call: TRBJ2-2
d_call: NA
cdr3_length: 16
clone_size: NA
cdr3_nt: TGTGCCAGCAGTGAATGGAGTACACAGAACACCGGGGAGCTGTTTTTT
cdr3_aa: CASSEWSTQNTGELFF

v_call: TRBV7-9
j_call: TRBJ2-7
d_call: NA
cdr3_length: 15
clone_size: NA
cdr3_nt: TGTGCCAGCAGCTCCTTGCCCCCAAGCTCCTACGAGCAGTACTTC
cdr3_aa: CASSSLPPSSYEQYF

v_call: TRBV18
j_call: TRBJ1-5
d_call: TRBD1
cdr3_length: 16
clone_size: NA
cdr3_nt: TGTGCCAGCTCACCCGGGACAGGGGACCCCAATCAGCCCCAGCATTTT
cdr3_aa: CASSPGTGDPNQPQHF